These 32 T cell receptor beta chains were sequenced from one sample in a study of CD8 T cells in ankylosing spondylitis. Study-level results: One TCR beta motif, made up of several highly homologous variants, appeared characteristic of ankylosing spondylitis blood.

TCRdb redid the calling of the 5' RACE reads with MiXCR, one entry per CDR3 protein. There are about 510,000 distinct CDR3 sequences in the sample; 5.3% occur only once, and 3.5% lies in the top ten. Which antigens these TCRs recognize remains unknown. Specimen: blood, either unsorted or a sorted T cell fraction (not recorded which). These receptors all come from a male donor with ankylosing spondylitis.

This clonotype was observed many times. This chain links TRBV9 with TRBJ1-2, with 7 bases identical to TRBD1. The germline gives CDR1 SGDLS, CDR2 YYNGEE. Trimming took 3 bases from V and 3 from J; bases not matched to a gene: 5. The CDR3 is 14 amino acids. CDR3: CASSAGGQYYGYTF. The CDR3 DNA reads TGTGCCAGCAGCGCTGGGGGACAGTACTATGGCTACACCTTC.

The chain links TRBV3-1 to TRBJ2-1; D may be TRBD1 or TRBD2 (6 bases each). Germline V gene sequence: CDR1 LGHDT, CDR2 YNNKEL (reference sequence). Trimming removed 4 bases at V and 5 bases at J, with 15 bases between. The CDR3 spans 15 residues. The CDR3, as DNA: TGTGCCAGCAGCCCCTTCGAGGGGGGCAACAATGAGCAGTTCTTC. Translating gives CASSPFEGGNNEQFF.

This clonotype was seen ten or more times. The chain joins TRBV9 to TRBJ2-7, with D uncertain. The CDR3 runs 15 residues. Germline V lookup: CDR1 SGDLS, CDR2 YYNGEE. V lost 0 bases to trimming and J lost 0 bases, with 10 bases between them. The CDR3 bases are TGTGCCAGCAGCGTAGGGGTGAAGGACTCCTACGAGCAGTACTTC. This translates into CASSVGVKDSYEQYF.

This clonotype was counted at least ten times. The chain recombines TRBV7-9 with TRBJ2-1; the D is unclear. Germline assignment: CDR1 SEHNR and CDR2 FQNEAQ (reference sequence). The V end was cut by 6 bases, the J end by 9 bases, with 12 bases between. This CDR3 contains 12 residues. DNA for the CDR3: TGTGCCAGCAGTTTCGACACGACTGAGCAGTTCTTC. The encoded protein is CASSFDTTEQFF.

This clonotype was seen at least ten times. This rearrangement joins TRBV20-1 to TRBJ1-5, with D uncertain. Trimming pared 5 bases from V and 4 bases from J, leaving 27 bases between. The CDR3 extends over 18 amino acids. The germline V gene encodes CDR1 DFQATT and CDR2 SNEGSKA (reference sequence). DNA for the CDR3: TGCAGTGCTCTCTCGTTAGAAACGCAATCCCATAAAAATCAGCCCCAGCATTTT. As protein: CSALSLETQSHKNQPQHF.

This clonotype was counted many times. V gene TRBV6-5 combines with J gene TRBJ1-2; D is ambiguous. Trimming stripped 8 bases from V and 4 bases from J, with 11 bases between. Looked up from germline, CDR1 is MNHEY and CDR2 is SVGAGI. The CDR3 spans 12 residues. CDR3 sequence reads: CASLGRPYGYTF. The CDR3 bases are TGTGCCAGCCTCGGACGGCCCTATGGCTACACCTTC.

This clonotype has a handful of counts. The chain is built from TRBV12-3 or TRBV12-4 and TRBJ2-1; 13 bases align to TRBD2. V dropped 4 bases and J dropped 7; count of bases not matched to a gene: 10. CDR3 length equals 17 residues. CDR3 nucleotide sequence: TGTGCCAGCAGTTCCCCTCTTTGGACTAGCGGGAGAAATGAGCAGTTCTTC. Encoded protein: CASSSPLWTSGRNEQFF.

This clonotype was seen at least ten times. The CDR3 loop reads CASSYYNTQYF. The CDR3 coding sequence is TGTGCCAGCAGTTACTATAATACGCAGTATTTT. J is TRBJ2-3 and V is TRBV6-5; D is unresolved. Germline V lookup: CDR1 MNHEY, CDR2 SVGAGI. V was pared by 1 base and J by 7 bases, with 3 bases between. The CDR3 has 11 residues.

The genes are TRBV20-1 and TRBJ1-1; D unclear. Germline V gives CDR1 DFQATT, CDR2 SNEGSKA (reference sequence). V lost 7 bases and J 4 bases, leaving 16 bases between the germline ends. The CDR3 contains 13 residues. CDR3: CSVKGQPFTEAFF. The CDR3, as DNA: TGCAGTGTAAAGGGTCAGCCCTTCACTGAAGCTTTCTTT.

There are many counts of this clonotype. The chain couples TRBV20-1 to TRBJ2-5; D uncertain. Trimming shortened V by 0 bases and J by 1 base, and 3 bases separated the two germline ends. Germline V lookup: CDR1 DFQATT, CDR2 SNEGSKA (reference sequence). This CDR3 spans 12 amino acids. CDR3 DNA sequence: TGCAGTGCTAGAGAGGCCCAAGAGACCCAGTACTTC. Translating gives CSAREAQETQYF.

This chain uses TRBV7-9 with TRBJ2-7; D remains unclear. V lost 0 bases and J 6 bases, leaving 12 bases between the germline ends. The CDR3 length is 14 residues. Germline CDR1 and CDR2: SEHNR and FQNEAQ (reference sequence). CDR3 loop: CASSLASSRAEQYF. The CDR3 coding sequence is TGTGCCAGCAGCTTAGCGTCTTCACGGGCCGAGCAGTACTTC.

This clonotype was picked up many times. The genes are TRBV15 and TRBJ1-2, with 7 bases aligning to TRBD1. The CDR3 has 14 amino acids. The J segment lost 7 bases and the V segment lost 3 bases, leaving 8 bases of the junction unmatched. Germline values: CDR1 LNHNV, CDR2 YYDKDF (reference sequence). The CDR3 here is CATSSRTGSGGYTF. The CDR3 coding sequence is TGTGCCACCAGCAGCCGGACAGGTTCTGGTGGCTACACCTTC.

This clonotype came up many times. This chain uses TRBV2 with TRBJ1-5; 8 bases are shared with TRBD1. The germline gives CDR1 SNHLY, CDR2 FYNNEI. V was pared by 6 bases and J by 4 bases, with 17 bases of the junction left unmatched. This CDR3 contains 18 residues. The CDR3 DNA sequence: TGTGCCAGCAGCCTTAAACCTATCGGGACAGGCGTGAATCAGCCCCAGCATTTT. Amino acids: CASSLKPIGTGVNQPQHF. Full variable domain (outside the CDR3, taken from reference TRBV2 and TRBJ1-5): EPEVTQTPSHQVTQMGQEVILRCVPISNHLYFYWYRQILGQKVEFLVSFYNNEISEKSEIFDDQFSVERPDGSNFTLKIRSTKLEDSAMYFCASSLKPIGTGVNQPQHFGDGTRLSIL.

This clonotype was found many times. The chain joins TRBV12-3 or TRBV12-4 to TRBJ2-7; 8 nucleotides match TRBD1. The CDR3 contains 14 residues. The V gene end was trimmed by 7 bases and the J gene end by 1 base; junction bases not matched to a gene: 6. As DNA, the CDR3 is TGTGCCAGCACTATTTGGGACAGGTCCTACGAGCAGTACTTC. This sequence encodes CASTIWDRSYEQYF.

This clonotype was recorded at least ten times. The chain uses TRBV5-5 and TRBJ2-1, with 7 bases lining up with TRBD1. Germline-derived CDR1 and CDR2 are SGHKS and YYEKEE (reference sequence). CDR3 length: 15 residues. V lost 4 bases to trimming and J lost 0 bases; unmatched junction nucleotides: 4. CDR3: CASSPGGTSYNEQFF. The CDR3 DNA reads TGTGCCAGCAGCCCAGGGGGTACCTCCTACAATGAGCAGTTCTTC.

This clonotype was found a few times. The chain recombines TRBV19 with TRBJ2-6, with D perhaps matching TRBD2 (5 bases). CDR1 LNHDA and CDR2 SQIVND come from the germline V gene (reference sequence). Trimming left V 4 bases short and J 2 bases short, with 9 bases between. This CDR3 is 15 amino acids long. This chain's CDR3 is CASSNTGTGANVLTF. Here the CDR3 DNA reads TGTGCCAGTAGTAATACGGGAACTGGGGCCAACGTCCTGACTTTC. Full variable domain (rest looked up from reference TRBV19 and TRBJ2-6): DGGITQSPKYLFRKEGQNVTLSCEQNLNHDAMYWYRQDPGQGLRLIYYSQIVNDFQKGDIAEGYSVSREKKESFPLTVTSAQKNPTAFYLCASSNTGTGANVLTFGAGSRLTVL.

This clonotype was counted at least ten times. V usage is TRBV4-3 and J usage is TRBJ2-1; D possibly corresponds to TRBD1 (5 bases). The V end lost 0 bases, the J end lost 8 bases, and 20 bases lay between the germline ends. CDR1 is LGHNA, CDR2 YSLEER, per germline. CDR3 length equals 17 residues. The CDR3 DNA follows: TGCGCCAGCAGCCAAGATCAGTGGTCAGGGTATCACGATGAGCAGTTCTTC. Residues: CASSQDQWSGYHDEQFF.

This clonotype showed up many times. This sequence joins TRBV12-3 or TRBV12-4 and TRBJ2-1, with a weak D call TRBD1 (6 bases). CDR3 length: 14 residues. The germline V and J ends were trimmed by 3 bases and 9 bases, with 15 bases remaining between them. CDR3 protein: CASSFPYQGREQFF. In DNA form, the CDR3 reads TGTGCCAGCAGTTTCCCATACCAGGGGCGTGAGCAGTTCTTC.

This clonotype was counted many times. The CDR3 DNA is TGTGCCACCAGTGAGGCCGGGACTAGCGGGATAGAGACCCAGTACTTC. It encodes CATSEAGTSGIETQYF. V and J are TRBV24-1 and TRBJ2-5; TRBD2 matches at 13 bases. This CDR3 has 16 residues. Germline values: CDR1 KGHDR, CDR2 SFDVKD. J gave up 4 bases and V 4 bases, and 5 bases lay outside the gene matches.

The chain carries TRBV5-1 and TRBJ2-5; D could derive from TRBD1 or TRBD2 (7 bases each). The V gene lost 4 bases and the J gene lost 5 bases, with 21 bases spanning the gap. Germline CDR1 is SGHRS and CDR2 is YFSETQ. The CDR3 contains 16 residues. The CDR3 loop is CASSLRQGGVGETQYF. In DNA, the CDR3 is TGCGCCAGCAGCCTACGACAGGGAGGGGTGGGGGAGACCCAGTACTTC.

In its sample, this clonotype was seen many times. J is TRBJ1-5 and V is TRBV7-2; D might be TRBD1 (6 bases). The CDR3 is 15 residues long. Trimming left V 5 bases short and J 3 bases short, with 14 bases between. CDR1 SGHTA and CDR2 FQGNSA come from the germline V gene. The CDR3 region has the DNA TGTGCCAGCAGCCGAACCGGGACAAACAATCAGCCCCAGCATTTT. Its translation is CASSRTGTNNQPQHF.

This clonotype was counted many times. This chain links TRBV21-1 with TRBJ1-4; the table's TRBD1 call for D was not verified on the DNA. TRBV21-1 is designated a pseudogene. CDR3 length equals 17 residues. This chain's CDR3 is CARLKRYGEDPGEKLFF. The CDR3 DNA follows: TGTGCCAGACTAAAACGCTATGGAGAGGATCCGGGTGAAAAACTGTTTTTT.

This clonotype has ten or more counts. The chain links TRBV4-1 to TRBJ2-7; D call uncertain. CDR1 and CDR2 from the germline V gene are MGHRA and YSYEKL. This CDR3 has 21 residues. Trimming left V 0 bases short and J 0 bases short, with 27 bases between. The CDR3 reads CASSQDIPNRYLPLLSYEQYF. CDR3 sequence (DNA): TGCGCCAGCAGCCAAGATATCCCGAATAGGTACCTTCCGCTTCTCTCCTACGAGCAGTACTTC.

This clonotype was seen repeatedly, ten times or more. This sequence joins TRBV20-1 and TRBJ1-4, with a weak D call TRBD1 (5 bases). The CDR3 length is 13 residues. Trimming left V 3 bases short and J 7 bases short, with 12 bases between. The germline V gene encodes CDR1 DFQATT and CDR2 SNEGSKA (reference sequence). CDR3: CSARGPGGEKLFF. In nucleotides, the CDR3 is TGCAGTGCTAGGGGGCCCGGCGGTGAAAAACTGTTTTTT.

This clonotype was counted many times. This chain links TRBV7-2 with TRBJ1-1; 8 bases fit TRBD1. CDR1 is SGHTA, CDR2 FQGNSA, per germline. The CDR3 is made up of 13 amino acids. V trimming: 1 base; J trimming: 8 bases; junction bases outside the gene matches: 3. CDR3 coding DNA: TGTGCCAGCAGCTTAGATGCAGGGGGCGAAGCTTTCTTT. Translating it yields CASSLDAGGEAFF.

This clonotype was picked up many times. The chain recombines TRBV29-1 with TRBJ2-7, with a possible D match to TRBD1 (5 bases). Germline V lookup: CDR1 SQVTM, CDR2 ANQGSEA. V gave up 6 bases and J gave up 3 bases, with 9 bases separating them. The CDR3 spans 11 residues. The CDR3 nucleotides read TGCAGCGTGACGGACAACTACGAGCAGTACTTC. This codes for CSVTDNYEQYF.

This clonotype was seen at least ten times. The genes are TRBV5-1 and TRBJ2-2, with D possibly matching TRBD1 (8 bases). The germline gives CDR1 SGHRS, CDR2 YFSETQ. CDR3 size: 15 residues. The V end was cut by 2 bases, the J end by 5 bases, with 13 bases between. CDR3 protein: CASSFSQGGTGELFF. The CDR3 DNA reads TGCGCCAGCAGCTTCTCACAGGGGGGGACCGGGGAGCTGTTTTTT.

This clonotype occurred many times. The CDR3 region is CSAPPTGAVNYGYTF. The CDR3 DNA follows: TGCAGTGCTCCACCCACAGGGGCAGTCAACTATGGCTACACCTTC. The V and J genes are TRBV20-1 and TRBJ1-2; TRBD1 matches 7 bases. This CDR3 has 15 residues. The junction had 11 bases not matched to a gene; V was cut back by 5 bases and J by 2 bases. Germline CDR1 and CDR2: DFQATT and SNEGSKA (reference sequence).

In this sample, this clonotype turned up many times. The chain is built from TRBV5-1 and TRBJ1-6, with no clear D. CDR1 and CDR2 (germline): SGHRS, YFSETQ. Between the trimmed V and J ends, which lost 0 bases and 0 bases, there was a span of 4 bases. CDR3 size: 15 residues. The CDR3 DNA is TGCGCCAGCAGCTTGGAGGTCTCCTATAATTCACCCCTCCACTTT. It is translated as CASSLEVSYNSPLHF.

This clonotype appeared a few times. The rearrangement links TRBV20-1 to TRBJ2-5; D is possibly TRBD2 (6 bases). The CDR3 has 13 residues. Germline CDR1 is DFQATT and CDR2 is SNEGSKA (reference sequence). Trimming took 4 bases from V and 0 from J, leaving 9 bases between them. Here the CDR3 reads CSAIGTYQETQYF. In nucleotides, the CDR3 is TGCAGTGCTATAGGGACTTACCAAGAGACCCAGTACTTC.

This clonotype has at least ten counts. The chain links TRBV7-2 to TRBJ2-7; D is perhaps TRBD2 (6 bases). The CDR3 contains 14 residues. Between the trimmed V and J ends, which lost 8 bases and 0 bases, there was a span of 14 bases. The germline CDR1 and CDR2 sequences are SGHTA and FQGNSA. In nucleotides, the CDR3 is TGTGCCAGCGTCCCCGGGACTCGCTCCTACGAGCAGTACTTC. It encodes CASVPGTRSYEQYF.

This clonotype was found a few times. The chain uses TRBV10-3 and TRBJ1-1; tentative D call: TRBD1 (6 bases). CDR3 length equals 15 residues. Trimming took off 6 bases at V and 1 base at J, with 15 bases between the two ends. From germline, CDR1 is ENHRY and CDR2 SYGVKD. The DNA for the CDR3 is TGTGCCATCAGACAGGGAGAAGGTTGGAACACTGAAGCTTTCTTT. This sequence encodes CAIRQGEGWNTEAFF.